The rows below give T cell receptor beta chains drawn from one sample of a study of blood T cell repertoires in COVID-19. Measured with immunoSEQ multiplex PCR; TCRdb has only the in-frame clones, and not every one. Among around 50,000 clones listed, roughly 87% were seen once. The sequenced sample consisted of peripheral blood. The receptors were sampled from a woman of 80 years or more with COVID-19, enrolled during active disease. The CDR3 runs from the conserved cysteine through the conserved F or W. D genes are given only for firm matches. The listing skips clone size in some rows; elsewhere it reads once, few, many or a size class.

D: TRBD1; V: TRBV6-5; J: TRBJ2-3; size: once; CDR3: CASSIGQGADTQYF; DNA: TGTGCCAGCAGTATAGGACAGGGAGCAGATACGCAGTATTTT
D: .; V: TRBV3-1/TRBV3-2; J: TRBJ2-4; size: .; CDR3: CASTPSDSEKNIQYF; DNA: TGTGCCAGCACCCCAAGCGATAGCGAAAAAAACATTCAGTACTTC
D: .; V: TRBV6-2/TRBV6-3; J: TRBJ1-6; size: .; CDR3: CASSYRRGNNSPLHF; DNA: TGTGCCAGCAGTTACCGCAGGGGTAACAATTCACCCCTCCACTTT
D: .; V: TRBV7-2; J: TRBJ2-3; size: .; CDR3: CASSPFILGTQYF; DNA: TGTGCCAGCAGCCCGTTTATCCTCGGTACGCAGTATTTT
D: TRBD1; V: TRBV5-1; J: TRBJ1-1; size: .; CDR3: CASSSGQPISSNTEAFF; DNA: TGCGCCAGCAGCTCGGGACAGCCGATATCGTCGAACACTGAAGCTTTCTTT
D: .; V: TRBV5-5; J: TRBJ2-7; size: once; CDR3: CASSLSVQVSSYEQYF; DNA: TGTGCCAGCAGCTTGAGCGTACAGGTTAGCTCCTACGAGCAGTACTTC
D: .; V: TRBV5-1; J: TRBJ2-5; size: once; CDR3: CASRYGQETQYF; DNA: TGCGCCAGCAGGTACGGGCAAGAGACCCAGTACTTC
D: TRBD2; V: TRBV9; J: TRBJ2-7; size: .; CDR3: CASSVDAGLAGAYEQYF; DNA: TGTGCCAGCAGCGTAGACGCGGGACTAGCGGGGGCCTACGAGCAGTACTTC
D: .; V: TRBV6-5; J: TRBJ1-3; size: once; CDR3: CASSPDSGNTIYF; DNA: TGTGCCAGCAGCCCGGACAGCGGCAACACCATATATTTT
D: TRBD1; V: TRBV5-4; J: TRBJ1-1; size: .; CDR3: CASSQGQLDTEAFF; DNA: TGTGCCAGCAGCCAGGGACAGTTGGACACTGAAGCTTTCTTT
D: .; V: TRBV5-1; J: TRBJ2-6; size: .; CDR3: CASSLELSGANVLTF; DNA: TGCGCCAGCAGCTTGGAACTCTCTGGGGCCAACGTCCTGACTTTC
D: .; V: TRBV30; J: TRBJ2-7; size: .; CDR3: CAWLRSYHEQYF; DNA: TGTGCCTGGCTTCGGTCGTACCACGAGCAGTACTTC
D: .; V: TRBV6-5; J: TRBJ1-1; size: .; CDR3: CASRTRHLNTEAFF; DNA: TGTGCCAGCAGAACCCGACACCTGAACACTGAAGCTTTCTTT
D: .; V: TRBV3-1/TRBV3-2; J: TRBJ1-2; size: few; CDR3: CASSPSDRGGYTF; DNA: TGTGCCAGCAGCCCATCAGATCGAGGTGGCTACACCTTC
D: TRBD1; V: TRBV2; J: TRBJ1-2; size: .; CDR3: CASREQGVYGYTF; DNA: TGTGCCAGCAGGGAACAGGGGGTCTATGGCTACACCTTC
D: TRBD2; V: TRBV7-6; J: TRBJ2-2; size: .; CDR3: CASSKGLADTGELFF; DNA: TGTGCCAGCAGCAAAGGACTAGCGGACACCGGGGAGCTGTTTTTT
D: TRBD2; V: TRBV13; J: TRBJ2-3; size: few; CDR3: CASSLGRSGGASDTQYF; DNA: TGTGCCAGCAGCTTAGGCCGTAGCGGGGGGGCCTCAGATACGCAGTATTTT
D: TRBD2; V: TRBV5-1; J: TRBJ2-1; size: .; CDR3: CASSLRWPSGVSFEQFF; DNA: TGCGCCAGCAGCTTGCGTTGGCCCAGCGGGGTATCTTTTGAGCAGTTCTTC
D: .; V: TRBV10-3; J: TRBJ2-5; size: .; CDR3: CAISGSGQETQYF; DNA: TGTGCCATCAGTGGCAGTGGGCAGGAGACCCAGTACTTC
D: TRBD1; V: TRBV18; J: TRBJ1-2; size: .; CDR3: CASSLAPGGPNYGYTF; DNA: TGTGCCAGCTCACTCGCTCCAGGGGGCCCGAACTATGGCTACACCTTC
D: TRBD1; V: TRBV9; J: TRBJ2-2; size: .; CDR3: CASSVGGQARTGELFF; DNA: TGTGCCAGCAGCGTAGGGGGACAGGCAAGAACCGGGGAGCTGTTTTTT
D: .; V: TRBV7-2; J: TRBJ1-6; size: once; CDR3: CASSRSLGSPLHF; DNA: TGTGCCAGCAGCCGTTCCCTAGGTTCACCCCTCCACTTT
D: .; V: TRBV7-8; J: TRBJ1-1; size: .; CDR3: CASSRRGGTEAFF; DNA: TGTGCCAGCAGCCGGAGGGGGGGCACTGAAGCTTTCTTT
D: .; V: TRBV7-9; J: TRBJ1-4; size: .; CDR3: CASRPRTADNEKLFF; DNA: TGTGCCAGCAGACCGAGGACTGCGGATAATGAAAAACTGTTTTTT
D: TRBD1; V: TRBV5-5; J: TRBJ1-2; size: .; CDR3: CASSSTGARGYTF; DNA: TGTGCCAGCAGCTCTACAGGGGCGCGGGGCTACACCTTC
D: TRBD1; V: TRBV4-2; J: TRBJ2-7; size: once; CDR3: CASSQETGVDHEQYF; DNA: TGTGCCAGCAGCCAAGAGACAGGGGTCGACCACGAGCAGTACTTC